Here is one TCR beta chain with its context. The repertoire was sequenced with immunoSEQ multiplex PCR; TCRdb's copy has only in-frame clones and lacks some. The repertoire holds 89,000 or so clones, with 89% as singletons. This sample was included in a study of blood T cell repertoires in COVID-19. Input material: peripheral blood. The source is a man between 50 and 59 years old with COVID-19, enrolled during active disease.

The CDR3 DNA reads as TGTGCCACCCATGGCCCAGATACGCAGTATTTT. This encodes CATHGPDTQYF. The chain combines TRBV6-5 with TRBJ2-3; D ambiguous. Per the germline V gene, CDR1 is MNHEY and CDR2 is SVGAGI. CDR3 length: 11 residues. Trimming took off 10 bases at V and 4 bases at J, with 9 bases between the two ends.